The clone carrying this T cell receptor (beta chain) has at least ten counts. Its antigen is not identified. The authors sequenced patients whose flow cytometry had shown CD8+CD57+ cell expansion. Among the patients, all had severe acquired aplastic anemia. The data belong to a study of CD8+CD57+ T cells in acquired aplastic anemia. General observations from the study: Some 31 shared CD8+ CDR3s appeared highly expressed within patients' immunodominant clones.

Genomic DNA, the template, was used for profiling of the TCR beta VDJ and CDR3. TCRdb re-derived calls from the reads in MiXCR, one entry per CDR3 protein. The sample holds about 470,000 distinct CDR3 sequences, 25% to 40% seen once. The receptor was derived from a human donor with aplastic anemia. Sequences were obtained from sorted CD4+, CD8+, or CD8+CD57+ T cells (not recorded which) from PBMCs.

CDR3 amino acids: CSASYALSYEQYF. CDR3 in DNA: TGCAGTGCTAGTTACGCCTTGTCCTACGAGCAGTACTTC. The V and J genes are TRBV20-1 and TRBJ2-7; no clear D gene. Germline V gene lookup returns CDR1 DFQATT and CDR2 SNEGSKA (reference sequence). V dropped 3 bases and J dropped 1 base, with 10 bases sitting between them. The CDR3 length is 13 residues.